Sequencing of this T cell receptor beta chain was carried out in a study of cytomegalovirus exposure and HLA in healthy donors. Study-wide points: There were reportedly fewer N-insertions in an Asian-associated ancestry cluster than the roughly 670-donor mean, in a later analysis. Prior analysis indicated that the majority of TCR beta V segments exhibited productivity approximately 90% or approximately 30% of the time.

Though probably carrying unrecorded immune exposures, donors were nominally healthy at sampling. In the case of this clone: Its target is not known.

PCR involved 60 Vbeta and 13 Jbeta primers. The protocol was immunoSEQ multiplex PCR, while the TCRdb copy is restricted to in-frame clones and leaves out a portion. Found here are 140,000 or so clones, roughly three quarters of them singletons; the top ten hold about 1.5%. Sequenced sample: PBMCs. This receptor was obtained from a woman aged 25-40 years in good health and CMV-seronegative.

The CDR3: CASSATQRGWETQYF. Here the CDR3 DNA reads TGTGCCAGCAGCGCAACACAGAGGGGGTGGGAGACCCAGTACTTC. This chain joins TRBV21-1 and TRBJ2-5; TRBD1 was called by the table and not checked on the DNA. TRBV21-1 is marked as a pseudogene. The CDR3 has 15 amino acids.